These 8 T cell receptor beta chains share one sample of origin, sequenced in a study of blood T cell repertoires in COVID-19. Clones were read by immunoSEQ multiplex PCR, and TCRdb kept only the in-frame ones, dropping some. The sample lists about 480,000 clones, around 89% occurring once. What was sequenced was peripheral blood. The receptors shown here come from a woman aged 30 to 39 with acute or convalescent COVID-19.

V and J are TRBV2 and TRBJ1-2, with D maybe TRBD1 (6 bases). CDR1 and CDR2 (germline): SNHLY, FYNNEI. V lost 5 bases, J lost 4 bases, and 17 bases lay in between. The CDR3 consists of 15 residues. The CDR3 sequence is CASSKNPTGLYGYTF. The CDR3 nucleotides are TGTGCCAGCAGTAAGAACCCGACAGGCCTCTATGGCTACACCTTC. Drawing the rest from reference TRBV2 and TRBJ1-2, the complete variable domain is EPEVTQTPSHQVTQMGQEVILRCVPISNHLYFYWYRQILGQKVEFLVSFYNNEISEKSEIFDDQFSVERPDGSNFTLKIRSTKLEDSAMYFCASSKNPTGLYGYTFGSGTRLTVV.

This clone has just one count. The chain couples TRBV29-1 to TRBJ1-3; no firm D call. V was cut by 7 bases and J by 0 bases, with 16 bases left in between. CDR1 is SQVTM and CDR2 is ANQGSEA in the germline V gene. The CDR3 is 15 amino acids. The DNA of the CDR3 is TGCAGCGAAGACCCAGAACAGAGCTCTGGAAACACCATATATTTT. Translation: CSEDPEQSSGNTIYF.

V and J are TRBV7-9 and TRBJ1-5; D remains ambiguous. Trimming removed 2 bases at V and 4 bases at J, with 6 bases between. Germline V gives CDR1 SEHNR, CDR2 FQNEAQ (reference sequence). The CDR3 is made up of 13 amino acids. The DNA for the CDR3 is TGTGCCAGCAGCTTATTCGGGAATCAGCCCCAGCATTTT. It translates to CASSLFGNQPQHF.

The chain couples TRBV11-2 to TRBJ1-2; tentatively, D is TRBD1 (6 bases). Trimming took 0 bases from V and 4 from J, leaving 18 bases between them. The CDR3 consists of 17 residues. Looked up from germline, CDR1 is SGHAT and CDR2 is FQNNGV. DNA of the CDR3: TGTGCCAGCAGCTTAGAGAACCCCTACGGGGGGCCCTATGGCTACACCTTC. Its protein product is CASSLENPYGGPYGYTF.

The chain joins TRBV2 to TRBJ2-3; 9 bases are a match to TRBD2. Trimming removed 6 bases from V and 6 bases from J; junction bases left unmatched: 10. The length of the CDR3 is 15 residues. CDR1 SNHLY and CDR2 FYNNEI come from the germline V gene. The DNA of the CDR3 is TGTGCCAGCAGGAGGCGGGGGGGCGTCGGTGATACGCAGTATTTT. Protein product: CASRRRGGVGDTQYF.

This clone appeared once. The DNA for the CDR3 is TGTGCCAGCGGACCTGGACACGAGTATAATTCACCCCTCCACTTT. Translation gives CASGPGHEYNSPLHF. This chain uses TRBV6-5 with TRBJ1-6, with D perhaps matching TRBD1 (5 bases). The CDR3 spans 15 residues. Deletions cut 8 bases from V and 4 bases from J, with 15 bases between. Germline V CDR1 and CDR2: MNHEY, SVGAGI.

This clone was seen only once. The genes are TRBV10-3 and TRBJ1-4; 7 bases agree with TRBD1. Unmatched junction bases numbered 12, after V lost 9 bases and J lost 2 bases. The germline CDR1 and CDR2 sequences are ENHRY and SYGVKD. This CDR3 contains 16 residues. The chain's CDR3 is CAIGRTGNPTNEKLFF. CDR3 bases: TGTGCCATTGGGAGGACAGGCAACCCCACTAATGAAAAACTGTTTTTT.

The chain uses TRBV30 and TRBJ2-5; possible D gene TRBD2, 6 bases. The V gene's germline CDR1 is GTSNPN and CDR2 SVGIG (reference sequence). Trimming left V 0 bases short and J 1 base short, with 15 bases between. The CDR3 is made up of 16 amino acids. The CDR3 DNA sequence: TGTGCCTGGAGTGTAGGGTCGGGGGTATTCCAAGAGACCCAGTACTTC. The encoded protein is CAWSVGSGVFQETQYF. Combining the CDR3 with reference TRBV30 and TRBJ2-5 gives the whole variable domain SQTIHQWPATLVQPVGSPLSLECTVEGTSNPNLYWYRQAAGRGLQLLFYSVGIGQISSEVPQNLSASRPQDRQFILSSKKLLLSDSGFYLCAWSVGSGVFQETQYFGPGTRLLVL.